This entry lists 27 T cell receptor beta chains sequenced from one sample in a study of blood T cell repertoires in COVID-19. Profiling relied on immunoSEQ multiplex PCR, and the TCRdb table lists in-frame clones only, not all of them. The data show 90,000 to 100,000 clones, 86% seen once. The sample consisted of peripheral blood. These receptors came from a man older than 75 with acute or convalescent COVID-19.

This clone was seen only once. The chain links TRBV6-2 or TRBV6-3 to TRBJ2-1; 8 bases match TRBD2. CDR1 and CDR2 (germline): MNHEY, SVGEGT. This CDR3 contains 15 residues. With 4 bases clipped from V and 4 bases from J, the junction kept 6 bases outside the gene matches. The CDR3 loop reads CASSSSGSFYNEQFF. The CDR3 region has the DNA TGTGCCAGCAGTTCAAGCGGGAGCTTTTACAATGAGCAGTTCTTC.

V and J are TRBV11-2 and TRBJ2-7; D is unresolved. Trimming removed 0 bases from V and 7 bases from J, with 16 bases in between. The CDR3 has 15 residues. Germline V CDR1 and CDR2: SGHAT, FQNNGV. CDR3 coding DNA: TGTGCCAGCAGCTTAGATTGGGCAGCCCCTCGGGAGCAGTACTTC. The encoded protein is CASSLDWAAPREQYF.

V usage is TRBV29-1 and J usage is TRBJ1-2, with a tentative D call TRBD1 (6 bases). Germline loops: CDR1 SQVTM, CDR2 ANQGSEA. V was pared by 7 bases and J by 3 bases, with 9 bases between. The CDR3 totals 11 residues. The CDR3 coding sequence is TGCAGCGCAGGGGAGGACTATGGCTACACCTTC. Protein: CSAGEDYGYTF.

The V and J genes are TRBV5-1 and TRBJ2-7; 9 bases match TRBD1. The V and J ends lost 3 bases and 4 bases, in that order; junction bases with no gene match: 8. The CDR3 loop spans 15 amino acids. Germline loops: CDR1 SGHRS, CDR2 YFSETQ. CDR3 sequence reads: CASSSTQGARYEQYF. CDR3 nucleotide sequence: TGCGCCAGCAGCTCGACACAGGGGGCAAGGTACGAGCAGTACTTC. Full variable domain (missing parts from reference TRBV5-1 and TRBJ2-7): KAGVTQTPRYLIKTRGQQVTLSCSPISGHRSVSWYQQTPGQGLQFLFEYFSETQRNKGNFPGRFSGRQFSNSRSEMNVSTLELGDSALYLCASSSTQGARYEQYFGPGTRLTVT.

V usage is TRBV6-1 and J usage is TRBJ2-5; the match to TRBD2 covers 12 bases. The J segment lost 5 bases and the V segment lost 4 bases, leaving 8 bases of the junction unmatched. The CDR3 runs 16 residues. Germline CDR1 reads MNHNS; CDR2 reads SASEGT. The CDR3: CASSASSGRAGETQYF. As DNA, the CDR3 is TGTGCCAGCAGTGCCTCTAGCGGGAGGGCCGGGGAGACCCAGTACTTC.

J is TRBJ2-2 and V is TRBV19, with D tentatively TRBD2 (5 bases). Germline V gives CDR1 LNHDA, CDR2 SQIVND (reference sequence). Trimming removed 6 bases from V and 8 bases from J, with 13 bases in between. The CDR3 is 13 residues long. In DNA form, the CDR3 reads TGTGCCAGTAGCAACGTCCCGGGGGGGGAGCTGTTTTTT. Translation: CASSNVPGGELFF.

The V gene is TRBV30, the J gene TRBJ2-5; perhaps TRBD2 as D (6 bases). There are 14 residues in the CDR3. Germline V gives CDR1 GTSNPN, CDR2 SVGIG (reference sequence). V dropped 8 bases and J dropped 3 bases, with 19 bases sitting between them. The CDR3 DNA reads as TGTGCCAAGGGGAGCGGGCGGTTGGAAGAGACCCAGTACTTC. It translates to CAKGSGRLEETQYF.

The V call is TRBV5-1, the J call TRBJ2-7; 9 bases fit TRBD1. This CDR3 has 15 amino acids. The V gene end was trimmed by 0 bases and the J gene end by 0 bases; junction bases not matched to a gene: 1. Germline CDR1 SGHRS, CDR2 YFSETQ. The CDR3 reads CASSLGQGVSYEQYF. The CDR3 DNA reads TGCGCCAGCAGCTTGGGACAGGGGGTCTCCTACGAGCAGTACTTC.

This clone was seen a single time. The chain joins TRBV3-1 (or the pseudogene TRBV3-2) to TRBJ2-7; 10 bases map to TRBD2. CDR3 length equals 16 residues. CDR1 is LGHDT, CDR2 YNNKEL, per germline (reference sequence). Trimming cost V 4 bases and J 4 bases; bases outside gene matches: 10. The CDR3 region is CASSPFGLAAPYEQYF. In DNA form, the CDR3 reads TGTGCCAGCAGCCCCTTTGGACTAGCGGCCCCATACGAGCAGTACTTC.

The J gene is TRBJ2-6, the V gene TRBV5-8, with 11 bases fitting TRBD1. Germline CDR1 and CDR2: SGHTS and YDEGEE. The CDR3 runs 19 residues. V lost 4 bases and J lost 0; bases outside the gene matches: 9. This CDR3 reads CASSPDRGHPASGANVLTF. CDR3 DNA sequence: TGTGCCAGCAGCCCGGACAGGGGGCACCCAGCCTCTGGGGCCAACGTCCTGACTTTC.

CDR3 in DNA: TGTGCCACCAGCAGAATCATGGGACAGGGGGCCTACGAGCAGTACTTC. Amino acid sequence: CATSRIMGQGAYEQYF. This chain joins TRBV15 and TRBJ2-7; 11 bases fit TRBD1. There are 16 residues in the CDR3. Germline V gene data show CDR1 as LNHNV and CDR2 as YYDKDF (reference sequence). The junction had 5 bases not matched to a gene; V was cut back by 2 bases and J by 2 bases.

The genes are TRBV4-1 and TRBJ2-7; 9 bases map to TRBD1. There are 14 residues in the CDR3. From germline, CDR1 is MGHRA and CDR2 YSYEKL. Germline trimming cut 1 base from V and 5 bases from J; bases unmatched to any gene: 3. The CDR3: CASSQGDRVHEQYF. In DNA form, the CDR3 reads TGCGCCAGCAGCCAAGGGGACAGGGTGCACGAGCAGTACTTC.

The chain uses TRBV2 and TRBJ2-7; the D gene is possibly TRBD2 (6 bases). Germline V lookup: CDR1 SNHLY, CDR2 FYNNEI. Trimming removed 6 bases at V and 1 base at J, with 13 bases between. This CDR3 has 14 residues. CDR3 coding DNA: TGTGCCAGCAGGGTGGGAGGACCTTCCTACGAGCAGTACTTC. Its protein is CASRVGGPSYEQYF.

The V gene is TRBV5-1, the J gene TRBJ2-1, with D tentatively TRBD2 (6 bases). CDR3 length: 14 amino acids. Germline lookup yields CDR1 SGHRS and CDR2 YFSETQ. Trimming cost V 4 bases and J 9 bases, with 17 bases left between them. The CDR3 here is CASSLGVAGSEQFF. In nucleotides, the CDR3 is TGCGCCAGCAGCCTGGGGGTGGCGGGAAGTGAGCAGTTCTTC.

The gene calls are TRBV19 and TRBJ2-2, with 7 bases matching TRBD1. The ends lost 5 bases at V and 3 bases at J; junction bases unmatched: 6. Germline loops: CDR1 LNHDA, CDR2 SQIVND (reference sequence). The CDR3 is made up of 15 amino acids. The CDR3 DNA reads TGTGCCAGTAGTTCACAGGGGTTTGACACCGGGGAGCTGTTTTTT. Translated, it gives CASSSQGFDTGELFF.

V gene TRBV28 combines with J gene TRBJ2-7; D perhaps matches TRBD2 (5 bases). The CDR3 sequence is 12 residues long. Per germline, CDR1 MDHEN and CDR2 SYDVKM. V gave up 6 bases and J gave up 5 bases, with 11 bases separating them. The CDR3 protein is CASSRGYNEQYF. The CDR3 DNA follows: TGTGCCAGCAGCCGGGGATACAACGAGCAGTACTTC. Supplemented by reference TRBV28 and TRBJ2-7, the full variable domain reads DVKVTQSSRYLVKRTGEKVFLECVQDMDHENMFWYRQDPGLGLRLIYFSYDVKMKEKGDIPEGYSVSREKKERFSLILESASTNQTSMYLCASSRGYNEQYFGPGTRLTVT.

This chain connects TRBV2 to TRBJ2-7; 7 nucleotides line up with TRBD1. Germline trimming cut 6 bases from V and 2 bases from J; bases unmatched to any gene: 7. This CDR3 is 14 amino acids long. Germline loops: CDR1 SNHLY, CDR2 FYNNEI. Here the CDR3 reads CASRDRTGAYEQYF. The CDR3 coding sequence is TGTGCCAGCAGGGATAGGACAGGAGCCTACGAGCAGTACTTC. Looking up the rest from reference TRBV2 and TRBJ2-7 gives the full variable domain: EPEVTQTPSHQVTQMGQEVILRCVPISNHLYFYWYRQILGQKVEFLVSFYNNEISEKSEIFDDQFSVERPDGSNFTLKIRSTKLEDSAMYFCASRDRTGAYEQYFGPGTRLTVT.

The chain has TRBV7-3 and TRBJ2-7; 8 bases agree with TRBD1. Losses at the gene ends were 1 base for V and 2 bases for J; bases not matched to a gene: 13. The CDR3 length is 18 residues. Germline CDR1 reads SGHTA; CDR2 reads FQGTGA. The chain's CDR3 is CASSLMGDLGQVTYEQYF. DNA of the CDR3: TGTGCCAGCAGCTTAATGGGAGATTTGGGACAGGTAACCTACGAGCAGTACTTC.

The chain links TRBV6-5 to TRBJ1-2, with no clear D. Germline V gene sequence: CDR1 MNHEY, CDR2 SVGAGI. This CDR3 region has 13 residues. V was shortened by 8 bases and J by 4 bases, with 14 bases between the two germline ends. CDR3 amino acids: CASAQRNLYGYTF. The CDR3 coding sequence is TGTGCCAGCGCCCAGAGGAATCTCTATGGCTACACCTTC.

V and J are TRBV11-2 and TRBJ2-5, with D perhaps matching TRBD1 (6 bases). V was pared by 0 bases and J by 5 bases, with 13 bases between. CDR1 is SGHAT and CDR2 is FQNNGV in the germline V gene. The CDR3 totals 15 residues. CDR3 residues: CASSLEGQRSETQYF. CDR3 DNA: TGTGCCAGCAGCTTAGAGGGACAAAGGTCGGAGACCCAGTACTTC.

The chain recombines TRBV28 with TRBJ2-3, with 11 bases identical to TRBD2. The trim removed 3 bases at V and 6 bases at J, leaving 5 bases unmatched. CDR1 is MDHEN and CDR2 is SYDVKM in the germline V gene. The CDR3 spans 15 residues. CDR3 sequence reads: CASSLETSGIDTQYF. The CDR3 nucleotides are TGTGCCAGCAGTTTGGAGACTAGCGGGATTGATACGCAGTATTTT.

The chain is built from TRBV6-2 or TRBV6-3 and TRBJ2-7; 10 bases agree with TRBD2. V trimming: 4 bases; J trimming: 0 bases; junction bases outside the gene matches: 3. The CDR3 covers 15 residues. CDR1 and CDR2 (germline): MNHEY, SVGEGT. The CDR3, as DNA: TGTGCCAGCAGTTTACTAGCGGGGAGCTCCTACGAGCAGTACTTC. The encoded protein is CASSLLAGSSYEQYF.

The rearrangement links TRBV5-6 to TRBJ2-3, with 12 bases identical to TRBD2. V lost 4 bases and J lost 7; bases outside the gene matches: 7. The CDR3 is 15 amino acids. CDR1 and CDR2 from the germline V gene are SGHDT and YYEEEE. The CDR3 DNA follows: TGTGCCAGCAGCCGAGCGACTAGCGGGGGATATACGCAGTATTTT. It translates to CASSRATSGGYTQYF.

The gene calls are TRBV7-2 and TRBJ2-7; 7 nucleotides agree with TRBD2. The CDR3 extends over 16 amino acids. Unmatched junction bases numbered 13, after V lost 5 bases and J lost 3 bases. Germline V gene data show CDR1 as SGHTA and CDR2 as FQGNSA. The CDR3 bases are TGTGCCAGCAGCACCCGACTAGCTCCCTGGGACTACGAGCAGTACTTC. It codes for CASSTRLAPWDYEQYF.

V gene TRBV6-6 combines with J gene TRBJ2-1; 8 bases fit TRBD2. Germline loops: CDR1 MNHNY, CDR2 SVGAGI (reference sequence). The J segment lost 4 bases and the V segment lost 8 bases, leaving 13 bases of the junction unmatched. This CDR3 is built from 16 residues. The CDR3 is CASGDRRGGSYNEQFF. CDR3 nucleotides: TGTGCCAGCGGGGACCGACGCGGGGGGAGTTACAATGAGCAGTTCTTC.

The rearrangement joins TRBV14 to TRBJ2-3, with 12 bases fitting TRBD2. The CDR3 runs 16 residues. The V gene end was trimmed by 4 bases and the J gene end by 5 bases; junction bases not matched to a gene: 7. The V gene's germline CDR1 is SGHDN and CDR2 FVKESK. In DNA form, the CDR3 reads TGTGCCAGCAGCCGCCGGACTAGCGGGAATGAAGATACGCAGTATTTT. Translating it yields CASSRRTSGNEDTQYF.

The genes are TRBV2 and TRBJ1-6, with 8 bases that match TRBD1. Per germline, CDR1 SNHLY and CDR2 FYNNEI. J lost 7 bases, V lost 6 bases, and 5 bases had no gene match. The CDR3 loop spans 14 amino acids. Here the CDR3 reads CASRGQDVNSPLHF. The CDR3 nucleotides read TGTGCCAGCAGGGGACAGGACGTGAATTCACCCCTCCACTTT.